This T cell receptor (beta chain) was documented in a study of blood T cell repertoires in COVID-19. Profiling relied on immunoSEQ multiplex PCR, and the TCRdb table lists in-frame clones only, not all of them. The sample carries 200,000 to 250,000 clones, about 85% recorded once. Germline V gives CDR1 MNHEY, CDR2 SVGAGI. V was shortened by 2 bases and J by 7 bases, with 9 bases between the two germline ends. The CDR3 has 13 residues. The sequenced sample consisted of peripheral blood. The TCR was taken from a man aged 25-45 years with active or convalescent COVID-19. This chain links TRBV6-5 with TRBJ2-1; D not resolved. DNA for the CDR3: TGTGCCAGCAGTTACCAAGCGAAGAATGAGCAGTTCTTC. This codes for CASSYQAKNEQFF.